The 14 T cell receptor beta chains below were found in one sample sequenced in a study of graft-versus-host responses after intestinal transplantation. Antigens of these TCRs are unknown. This table comes from immunoSEQ multiplex PCR, and its TCRdb copy is limited to in-frame clones, with some not included. The table shows tens of thousands of clones, with roughly nine tenths occurring only once. The material sequenced was unstimulated CD8+ T cells sorted from spleen or lymph node cells, taken before intestinal transplant. The source is a human donor who received an intestinal transplant.

The V call is TRBV25-1, the J call TRBJ1-5, with D perhaps TRBD1 (6 bases). The V end lost 10 bases, the J end lost 4 bases, and 14 bases lay between the germline ends. Germline assignment: CDR1 MGHDK and CDR2 SYGVNS. There are 13 residues in the CDR3. The CDR3 bases are TGTGCCAACAACAGGGTCGGGAATCAGCCCCAGCATTTT. It translates to CANNRVGNQPQHF.

In this sample, this clone turned up once. A read error may account for a junction end that differs from germline. The gene calls are TRBV29-1 and TRBJ2-1; 7 nucleotides line up with TRBD2. The CDR3 runs to 15 residues. CDR1 and CDR2 from the germline V gene are SQVTM and ANQGSEA. The CDR3 sequence is CSIETSWSTYNEQFF. CDR3 in DNA: TGCAGCATTGAGACTAGCTGGAGTACCTACAATGAGCAGTTCTTC.

This chain connects TRBV4-1 to TRBJ2-1, with a tentative D call TRBD2 (5 bases). The V and J ends lost 3 bases and 3 bases respectively, with 15 bases between them. The V gene's germline CDR1 is MGHRA and CDR2 YSYEKL. This CDR3 is 16 amino acids long. This CDR3 is CASSQGRGLFYNEQFF. CDR3 DNA: TGCGCCAGCAGCCAGGGTCGGGGATTATTCTACAATGAGCAGTTCTTC.

The rearrangement uses TRBV28 and TRBJ2-1; D uncertain. CDR1 is MDHEN and CDR2 is SYDVKM in the germline V gene. The CDR3 length is 13 residues. Trimming stripped 7 bases from V and 5 bases from J, with 12 bases between. This CDR3 reads CASTQVRDNEQFF. The CDR3 nucleotides read TGTGCCAGCACGCAGGTACGTGACAATGAGCAGTTCTTC.

The genes are TRBV11-2 and TRBJ1-2; unclear D gene. Trimming removed 5 bases at V and 2 bases at J, with 15 bases between. CDR3 length equals 15 residues. Looked up from germline, CDR1 is SGHAT and CDR2 is FQNNGV. Here the CDR3 DNA reads TGTGCCAGCAGCCCCCCTGATGCGGTCAACTATGGCTACACCTTC. Protein product: CASSPPDAVNYGYTF. Together with reference TRBV11-2 and TRBJ1-2, the CDR3 gives the full variable domain: EAGVAQSPRYKIIEKRQSVAFWCNPISGHATLYWYQQILGQGPKLLIQFQNNGVVDDSQLPKDRFSAERLKGVDSTLKIQPAKLEDSAVYLCASSPPDAVNYGYTFGSGTRLTVV.

This chain connects TRBV4-1 to TRBJ2-7; weak D call: TRBD1 (6 bases). Trimming pared 0 bases from V and 5 bases from J, leaving 11 bases between. Germline CDR1 reads MGHRA; CDR2 reads YSYEKL. The CDR3 covers 14 residues. Here the CDR3 reads CASSQDRGRDEQYF. The CDR3 DNA reads TGCGCCAGCAGCCAAGACAGGGGAAGGGACGAGCAGTACTTC.

V usage is TRBV4-1 and J usage is TRBJ1-1, with D possibly matching TRBD1 (5 bases). There are 15 residues in the CDR3. V lost 0 bases, J lost 1 base, and 9 bases lay in between. From germline, CDR1 is MGHRA and CDR2 YSYEKL. CDR3 nucleotide sequence: TGCGCCAGCAGCCAAGAATGGCAGGGGAACACTGAAGCTTTCTTT. Translation: CASSQEWQGNTEAFF.

This sequence joins TRBV15 and TRBJ2-5; 9 bases align to TRBD1. The ends lost 7 bases at V and 5 bases at J; junction bases unmatched: 2. Germline CDR1 reads LNHNV; CDR2 reads YYDKDF (reference sequence). The length of the CDR3 is 12 residues. The CDR3, as DNA: TGTGCCACCACCGACAGGGGGGAGACCCAGTACTTC. This sequence encodes CATTDRGETQYF.

The chain combines TRBV10-2 with TRBJ2-4; the match to TRBD2 covers 9 bases. From germline, CDR1 is WSHSY and CDR2 SAAADI. V dropped 5 bases and J dropped 6; count of bases not matched to a gene: 8. CDR3 length: 15 amino acids. CDR3 coding DNA: TGCGCCAGCAGTAACGTAGCGGGGGTAACAAACATTCAGTACTTC. As protein: CASSNVAGVTNIQYF.

The rearrangement uses TRBV11-2 and TRBJ2-3, with 8 bases matching TRBD2. This CDR3 has 14 amino acids. Germline V gives CDR1 SGHAT, CDR2 FQNNGV. V dropped 5 bases and J dropped 0; count of bases not matched to a gene: 1. CDR3 loop: CASSTSGSTDTQYF. CDR3 nucleotides: TGTGCCAGCAGCACTAGCGGAAGCACAGATACGCAGTATTTT.

The genes are TRBV30 and TRBJ2-7; 7 bases map to TRBD1. After removal of 0 bases from V and 4 bases from J, the junction contained 9 bases not matched to a gene. This CDR3 comprises 15 residues. The germline gives CDR1 GTSNPN, CDR2 SVGIG (reference sequence). CDR3 loop: CAWSVPGTDLYEQYF. CDR3 nucleotide sequence: TGTGCCTGGAGTGTCCCCGGGACAGACCTGTACGAGCAGTACTTC.

This chain joins TRBV6-5 and TRBJ2-7; 7 positions agree with TRBD2. After removal of 6 bases from V and 5 bases from J, the junction contained 7 bases not matched to a gene. CDR1 is MNHEY, CDR2 SVGAGI, per germline. The CDR3 has 13 amino acids. The CDR3 DNA is TGTGCCAGCAGCTGGACTAGGGAACACGAGCAGTACTTC. Protein product: CASSWTREHEQYF.

J is TRBJ1-1 and V is TRBV27, with D unclear. This CDR3 is built from 13 residues. V was shortened by 2 bases and J by 6 bases, with 10 bases between the two germline ends. Germline assignment: CDR1 MNHEY and CDR2 SMNVEV (reference sequence). The CDR3 DNA is TGTGCCAGCAGTTTAGGGCTAAACGCTGAAGCTTTCTTT. Amino acid sequence: CASSLGLNAEAFF.

J is TRBJ2-7 and V is TRBV4-2; D unresolved. The CDR3 sequence is 13 residues long. Germline V gene lookup returns CDR1 LGHNA and CDR2 YNFKEQ. V lost 0 bases and J 7 bases, leaving 10 bases between the germline ends. CDR3 in DNA: TGTGCCAGCAGCCAAGATCAGATGGAGGAGCAGTACTTC. Residues: CASSQDQMEEQYF.